This section outlines one T cell receptor (beta chain) sequence together with its context. Its antigen is as yet unknown. The method was immunoSEQ multiplex PCR; TCRdb's version includes in-frame clones alone and lacks a portion of them. The repertoire holds some 120,000 clones, with 90% to 95% as singletons. This entry belongs to a study of graft-versus-host responses after intestinal transplantation. Study-wide context: All recipients got anti-thymocyte globulin induction, then tacrolimus and steroids for 2 to 4 years. General observations from the study: HvG clone declines early post-transplant were associated with peak circulating GvH levels. GvH clonotypes were identified within recipient marrow, with a subset emerging first in ileum or blood.

The CDR3 consists of 15 residues. Germline assignment: CDR1 MNHEY and CDR2 SMNVEV (reference sequence). V lost 6 bases and J lost 2; bases outside the gene matches: 7. This sequence originates from a human donor who was the organ donor for an intestinal transplant. This rearrangement joins TRBV27 to TRBJ2-7, with TRBD1 matching over 10 bases. The sequences come from unstimulated CD8+ T cells sorted from spleen or lymph node cells, collected before transplant. The CDR3 loop is CASSVSGTGAYEQYF. In DNA form, the CDR3 reads TGTGCCAGCAGCGTTTCCGGGACAGGGGCCTACGAGCAGTACTTC.